These 9 T cell receptor beta chains came from one sample sequenced in a study of cytomegalovirus exposure and HLA in healthy donors. A multiplex PCR was run with 60 Vbeta primers and 13 Jbeta primers. Method: immunoSEQ multiplex PCR; TCRdb's copy keeps in-frame clones and lacks some. The table for this sample gives about 74,000 clones. The source material was PBMCs. The receptor set was obtained from a female donor in good health and CMV-seropositive.

V is TRBV27 and J is TRBJ1-1, with 7 bases matching TRBD1. This CDR3 is built from 15 residues. The V segment lost 2 bases and the J segment 1 base; nucleotides outside the gene matches: 4. Germline V gene data show CDR1 as MNHEY and CDR2 as SMNVEV (reference sequence). The CDR3 region is CASSLHGTANTEAFF. In nucleotides, the CDR3 is TGTGCCAGCAGTTTACACGGGACAGCGAACACTGAAGCTTTCTTT.

The CDR3 DNA follows: TGTGCCAGCAAGAAGCGGGGGGGCTACGAGCAGTACTTC. It yields the protein CASKKRGGYEQYF. The chain carries TRBV27 and TRBJ2-7, with 10 bases fitting TRBD2. The CDR3 sequence is 13 residues long. Per the germline V gene, CDR1 is MNHEY and CDR2 is SMNVEV (reference sequence). V lost 7 bases and J lost 3; bases outside the gene matches: 3.

The chain couples TRBV29-1 to TRBJ1-2; maybe TRBD1 (5 bases). V dropped 0 bases and J dropped 7 bases, with 15 bases sitting between them. The CDR3 loop spans 14 amino acids. CDR1 and CDR2 from the germline V gene are SQVTM and ANQGSEA. The CDR3 spells CSVEDLTGGSGYTF. The CDR3 DNA follows: TGCAGCGTTGAAGATCTAACGGGGGGATCTGGCTACACCTTC.

V usage is TRBV25-1 and J usage is TRBJ2-1, with a tentative D call TRBD1 (6 bases). Trimming stripped 3 bases from V and 4 bases from J, with 16 bases between. The CDR3 is made up of 16 amino acids. The germline V gene has CDR1 MGHDK and CDR2 SYGVNS. CDR3: CASSDVFRDKYNEQFF. Written as DNA, the CDR3 is TGTGCCAGCAGTGATGTATTCCGGGACAAGTACAATGAGCAGTTCTTC.

The chain joins TRBV30 to TRBJ1-2, with unresolved D. With 4 bases removed from V and 7 bases from J, the gap between germline ends came to 13 bases. The CDR3 sequence is 12 residues long. Germline loops: CDR1 GTSNPN, CDR2 SVGIG (reference sequence). The CDR3 protein is CAWIRGSGGYTF. CDR3 bases: TGTGCCTGGATACGCGGGTCGGGTGGCTACACCTTC.

The rearrangement joins TRBV4-3 to TRBJ1-2; TRBD1 agrees at 8 bases. V dropped 4 bases and J dropped 2; count of bases not matched to a gene: 3. Germline V gene lookup returns CDR1 LGHNA and CDR2 YSLEER. The CDR3 is 14 amino acids. Written as DNA, the CDR3 is TGCGCCAGCAGCCCCGGACAGGGCAACTATGGCTACACCTTC. Its protein product is CASSPGQGNYGYTF.

The DNA for the CDR3 is TGTGCCAGCAGGCCCGACGACAGTTTCCAAGAGACCCAGTACTTC. It encodes CASRPDDSFQETQYF. The chain recombines TRBV9 with TRBJ2-5, with D possibly being TRBD1 (5 bases). V lost 5 bases and J lost 1, with 15 bases in between. The CDR3 is 15 residues long. CDR1 is SGDLS and CDR2 is YYNGEE in the germline V gene.

V and J are TRBV30 and TRBJ2-2; D unclear. Germline V gene lookup returns CDR1 GTSNPN and CDR2 SVGIG (reference sequence). V was shortened by 0 bases and J by 2 bases, with 10 bases between the two germline ends. This CDR3 has 15 amino acids. CDR3 sequence reads: CAWSVRSINTGELFF. The CDR3, as DNA: TGTGCCTGGAGTGTACGGTCGATTAACACCGGGGAGCTGTTTTTT.

The chain uses TRBV5-1 and TRBJ2-1, with 7 nucleotides matching TRBD1. The CDR3 sequence is 16 residues long. V lost 0 bases and J lost 3; bases outside the gene matches: 6. Germline CDR1 and CDR2: SGHRS and YFSETQ. CDR3 protein: CASSLVATGIYNEQFF. As DNA, the CDR3 is TGCGCCAGCAGCTTGGTCGCGACAGGGATCTACAATGAGCAGTTCTTC.